This TCR beta chain originates from a study of regulatory T cells in long-lasting Graves disease. Overall study: Patients with new Graves' disease had used antithyroid drugs below 3 months.

As to time point: newly diagnosed GD, antithyroid drugs for less than 3 months. PBMC RNA served as the TCR library source. Graves' disease diagnosis was established per American Thyroid Association guidelines. CDR1 is MDHEN and CDR2 is SYDVKM in the germline V gene. The CDR3 runs 15 residues. J was trimmed by 4 bases and V by 3 bases; bases with no gene match: 5. A few counts support this clonotype. With iRepertoire HTBI primers and Arm-PCR of CDR3 regions, TCR beta libraries were built. TCRdb re-called the multiplex PCR reads through MiXCR, storing one row per CDR3 protein. The sample lists about 460,000 distinct CDR3 sequences; around 15% were seen once. These data were likewise used in another study, on T cells in Graves' hyperthyroidism and ophthalmopathy. From that study: First-round RT-PCR targeting the TCR CDR3 was performed with the HTBI primer set.

The chain joins TRBV28 to TRBJ2-2, with 7 positions matching TRBD2. This sequence originates from a woman in her forties or fifties with Graves disease. The material sequenced was peripheral blood mononuclear cells (PBMCs), taken at new diagnosis, from a patient treated with antithyroid drugs. CDR3 region: CASSFGGTGTGELFF. DNA for the CDR3: TGTGCCAGCAGTTTCGGGGGGACTGGCACCGGGGAGCTGTTTTTT. Using reference TRBV28 and TRBJ2-2 for the parts outside the CDR3, the full variable domain is DVKVTQSSRYLVKRTGEKVFLECVQDMDHENMFWYRQDPGLGLRLIYFSYDVKMKEKGDIPEGYSVSREKKERFSLILESASTNQTSMYLCASSFGGTGTGELFFGEGSRLTVL.